The rows below give T cell receptor beta chains drawn from one sample of a study of molecular identifiers for immune sequencing clone quantification. MiXCR was run by TCRdb on the PCR reads, yielding one entry per CDR3 protein. This sample has about 510,000 distinct CDR3 sequences, with approximately 25% found just once. The sample was naive CD8+ T cells from blood, with Jurkat cell RNA spiked in. The receptors were gathered from a human donor in good health. Some libraries in this study had Jurkat cell RNA spiked in. The CDR3 runs from the conserved cysteine through the conserved F or W. The D gene is left open where the match is weak. Where a row states a size, it is once, few, many or the class of an expanded clone; other rows omit it.

D gene: .
clone size: .
V gene: TRBV4-3
J gene: TRBJ2-4
CDR3 DNA: TGCGCCAGCAGCCAAGGGGTAGCCAAAAACATTCAGTACTTC
CDR3 protein: CASSQGVAKNIQYF

D gene: TRBD2
clone size: many
V gene: TRBV5-1
J gene: TRBJ2-3
CDR3 DNA: TGCGCCAGCAGCCTGACTAGCGGGGATACAGATACGCAGTATTTT
CDR3 protein: CASSLTSGDTDTQYF

D gene: .
clone size: few
V gene: TRBV6-6
J gene: TRBJ2-1
CDR3 DNA: TGTGCCAGCAGTTACACACCCGGGGGCGACTTCCTAGAAAATGAGCAGTTCTTC
CDR3 protein: CASSYTPGGDFLENEQFF

D gene: TRBD1
clone size: .
V gene: TRBV5-1
J gene: TRBJ2-3
CDR3 DNA: TGCGCCAGCAAGACAGGGCGGACAGATACGCAGAATTTT
CDR3 protein: CASKTGRTDTQNF

D gene: .
clone size: many
V gene: TRBV6-5
J gene: TRBJ2-7
CDR3 DNA: TGTGCCAGCAGTTACGGGATAACCTACGAGCAGTACTTC
CDR3 protein: CASSYGITYEQYF

D gene: TRBD2
clone size: few
V gene: TRBV9
J gene: TRBJ2-7
CDR3 DNA: TGTGCCAGCAGCCACGGTACTGGCGGGAGTCGGAGCTACGAGCAGTACTTC
CDR3 protein: CASSHGTGGSRSYEQYF

D gene: .
clone size: few
V gene: TRBV27
J gene: TRBJ1-5
CDR3 DNA: TGTGCCAGCAGTTTATGGGGAGGGGATAGCAATCAGCCCCAGCATTTT
CDR3 protein: CASSLWGGDSNQPQHF

D gene: .
clone size: many
V gene: TRBV6-2/TRBV6-3
J gene: TRBJ2-2
CDR3 DNA: TGTGCCAGCAGTTACTCTCCCAGCGTAATTTGGACCGGGGAGCTGTTTTTT
CDR3 protein: CASSYSPSVIWTGELFF

D gene: .
clone size: few
V gene: TRBV7-9
J gene: TRBJ2-3
CDR3 DNA: TGTGCCAGCAGGCCCGATCCTAGCGAGGATACGCAGTATTTT
CDR3 protein: CASRPDPSEDTQYF

D gene: .
clone size: .
V gene: TRBV6-2/TRBV6-3
J gene: TRBJ2-1
CDR3 DNA: TGTGCCTGCAGTTACTCGGCTAGCGCTTCCTACAATGAGCAGTTCTTC
CDR3 protein: CACSYSASASYNEQFF

D gene: .
clone size: few
V gene: TRBV19
J gene: TRBJ1-1
CDR3 DNA: TGTGCCAGTAGTATAGGGGAGACGAACACTGAAGCTTTCTTT
CDR3 protein: CASSIGETNTEAFF

D gene: .
clone size: .
V gene: TRBV19
J gene: TRBJ2-7
CDR3 DNA: TGTGCCAGTAGTATGGCGTCGGGGAGCTCCTACGAGCAGTACTTC
CDR3 protein: CASSMASGSSYEQYF

D gene: TRBD2
clone size: .
V gene: TRBV6-5
J gene: TRBJ2-1
CDR3 DNA: TGTGCCAGCACCCCGGGGGGGAGATATGAGCAGTTCTTC
CDR3 protein: CASTPGGRYEQFF

D gene: TRBD2
clone size: .
V gene: TRBV7-6
J gene: TRBJ2-3
CDR3 DNA: TGTGCCAGCAGCTTTTTGCGGGAGGAGGCAGATACGCAGTATTTT
CDR3 protein: CASSFLREEADTQYF

D gene: .
clone size: few
V gene: TRBV30
J gene: TRBJ1-5
CDR3 DNA: TGTGCCTGGATTATAGTGGGAAGCAATCAGCCCCAGCATTTT
CDR3 protein: CAWIIVGSNQPQHF

D gene: TRBD2
clone size: few
V gene: TRBV27
J gene: TRBJ2-7
CDR3 DNA: TGTGCCAGCAGTTTCCTCACTCGGACTAGCGGGGTCTACGAGCAGTACTTC
CDR3 protein: CASSFLTRTSGVYEQYF

D gene: .
clone size: few
V gene: TRBV27
J gene: TRBJ1-6
CDR3 DNA: TGTGCCAGCAGTTTTCGGGGTATTAACTCACCCCTCCACTTT
CDR3 protein: CASSFRGINSPLHF

D gene: TRBD2
clone size: few
V gene: TRBV7-2
J gene: TRBJ2-7
CDR3 DNA: TGTGCCAGCAGCTTAGTATTAGGGACTAGCGGGAGGGCCGACTACGAGCAGTACTTC
CDR3 protein: CASSLVLGTSGRADYEQYF

D gene: .
clone size: many
V gene: TRBV21-1
J gene: TRBJ2-3
CDR3 DNA: TGTGCCAGCAGCAAAGTTGGAAGGGGGGATAGCACAGATACGCAGTATTTT
CDR3 protein: CASSKVGRGDSTDTQYF

D gene: TRBD1
clone size: many
V gene: TRBV20-1
J gene: TRBJ2-5
CDR3 DNA: TGCAGTGCCAGGGGGAGCGGCCAAGAGACCCAGTACTTC
CDR3 protein: CSARGSGQETQYF

D gene: .
clone size: .
V gene: TRBV5-6
J gene: TRBJ1-1
CDR3 DNA: TGTGCCAGCGGCTTGGCCCAGGGTTATACCGAAGCTTTCTTT
CDR3 protein: CASGLAQGYTEAFF

D gene: TRBD1
clone size: .
V gene: TRBV4-3
J gene: TRBJ2-5
CDR3 DNA: TGCGCCAGCAGTGCTTGGACAGGGGTGGTCCAAGAGACCCAGTACTTC
CDR3 protein: CASSAWTGVVQETQYF

D gene: .
clone size: .
V gene: TRBV10-2
J gene: TRBJ2-1
CDR3 DNA: TGCGCCAGCAGTGAGTCGGGGGAGAAGCAGTTCTTC
CDR3 protein: CASSESGEKQFF

D gene: .
clone size: .
V gene: TRBV5-1
J gene: TRBJ1-1
CDR3 DNA: TGCGCCAGCAGCTGGAGCCAGGACGGGAACACTGAAGCTTTCTTT
CDR3 protein: CASSWSQDGNTEAFF

D gene: .
clone size: many
V gene: TRBV4-3
J gene: TRBJ2-7
CDR3 DNA: TGCGCCAGCAGCCAAGTCCTACAGGGACCCGAGCAGTACTTC
CDR3 protein: CASSQVLQGPEQYF

D gene: TRBD2
clone size: .
V gene: TRBV27
J gene: TRBJ2-5
CDR3 DNA: TGTGCCAGCAGTCGAGGGTCTAGCGGGGGGGGCCTTACCCAAGAGACCCAGTACTTC
CDR3 protein: CASSRGSSGGGLTQETQYF

D gene: .
clone size: .
V gene: TRBV19
J gene: TRBJ2-3
CDR3 DNA: TGTGCCAGTAGTCCAGATGGAGGGATAGATACGCAGTATTTT
CDR3 protein: CASSPDGGIDTQYF

D gene: .
clone size: .
V gene: TRBV6-1
J gene: TRBJ2-6
CDR3 DNA: TGTGCCAGCAGGCGAGGCGCTGGGGCCAACGTCCTGACTTTC
CDR3 protein: CASRRGAGANVLTF

D gene: TRBD1
clone size: few
V gene: TRBV4-3
J gene: TRBJ1-4
CDR3 DNA: TGCGCCAGCAGCCAAGATGCCCTGACAGGGGGTAATGAAAAACTGTTTTTT
CDR3 protein: CASSQDALTGGNEKLFF

D gene: .
clone size: .
V gene: TRBV21-1
J gene: TRBJ1-2
CDR3 DNA: TGTGCCAGCAGCAAAGCGGGGGGCGCTTATGGCTACACCTTC
CDR3 protein: CASSKAGGAYGYTF

D gene: .
clone size: few
V gene: TRBV20-1
J gene: TRBJ2-7
CDR3 DNA: TGCAGTGCTATAAATTCCGGGGCAACATACGAGCAGTACTTC
CDR3 protein: CSAINSGATYEQYF

D gene: .
clone size: .
V gene: TRBV6-5
J gene: TRBJ1-5
CDR3 DNA: TGTGCCACCCTCGGGCCACAGGGTCAGCCCCAGCATTTT
CDR3 protein: CATLGPQGQPQHF

D gene: .
clone size: .
V gene: TRBV9
J gene: TRBJ2-5
CDR3 DNA: TGTGCCAGCAGCGCAGAAGGACTATGGAAAGAGACCCAGTACTTC
CDR3 protein: CASSAEGLWKETQYF

D gene: .
clone size: few
V gene: TRBV16
J gene: TRBJ1-1
CDR3 DNA: TGTGCCAGCAGCCAATTAGGGCCAGAAGCTTTCTTT
CDR3 protein: CASSQLGPEAFF

D gene: .
clone size: many
V gene: TRBV29-1
J gene: TRBJ2-3
CDR3 DNA: TGCAGCGTTGACCGGCAGGGTCCAGATACGCAGTATTTT
CDR3 protein: CSVDRQGPDTQYF

D gene: TRBD1
clone size: few
V gene: TRBV3-1
J gene: TRBJ1-1
CDR3 DNA: TGTGCCAGCAGCCTTAGGACAGGGGGTGACACTGAAGCTTTCTTT
CDR3 protein: CASSLRTGGDTEAFF

D gene: .
clone size: many
V gene: TRBV14
J gene: TRBJ1-2
CDR3 DNA: TGTGCCAGCAGCCCCGGCGGGGCTTCCACCTTC
CDR3 protein: CASSPGGASTF

D gene: .
clone size: few
V gene: TRBV27
J gene: TRBJ2-1
CDR3 DNA: TGTGCCAGCAGTTTGTCGGGGAGGGGGGTGGATGAGCAGTTCTTC
CDR3 protein: CASSLSGRGVDEQFF

D gene: .
clone size: .
V gene: TRBV6-5
J gene: TRBJ1-2
CDR3 DNA: TGTGCCAGCAGTTCGTATCTCGAGGGGCACTATGGCTACACCTTC
CDR3 protein: CASSSYLEGHYGYTF

D gene: .
clone size: few
V gene: TRBV29-1
J gene: TRBJ1-2
CDR3 DNA: TGCAGCGTTGAAGATGGTGGATTTGGTGGCTACACCTTC
CDR3 protein: CSVEDGGFGGYTF

D gene: .
clone size: few
V gene: TRBV21-1
J gene: TRBJ2-7
CDR3 DNA: TGTGCCAGCAGCAAAGAGGTCCGTAGAAAAAAGAAGGAGGAGGACAGGACGGAGCAGTACTTC
CDR3 protein: CASSKEVRRKKKEEDRTEQYF

D gene: TRBD2
clone size: .
V gene: TRBV7-9
J gene: TRBJ2-1
CDR3 DNA: TGTGCCAGCAGCTTAGCAGGCGGGAGTTTAGGGTCCTACAATGAGCAGTTCTTC
CDR3 protein: CASSLAGGSLGSYNEQFF

D gene: .
clone size: many
V gene: TRBV5-6
J gene: TRBJ1-4
CDR3 DNA: TGTGCCAGCAGCTTGGAAACCCTCCGAGAGGAAAAACTGTTTTTT
CDR3 protein: CASSLETLREEKLFF

D gene: TRBD1
clone size: .
V gene: TRBV20-1
J gene: TRBJ1-1
CDR3 DNA: TGCAGTGCTAGAGATAGGACAGGGGGCCCCTTGGGGACTGAAGCTTTCTTT
CDR3 protein: CSARDRTGGPLGTEAFF

D gene: .
clone size: many
V gene: TRBV13
J gene: TRBJ1-5
CDR3 DNA: TGTGCCAGCAGCTTAGGCCGGGAGGGCTACCAGCATTTT
CDR3 protein: CASSLGREGYQHF

D gene: .
clone size: many
V gene: TRBV7-6
J gene: TRBJ2-3
CDR3 DNA: TGTGCCAGCAGCTTAGCACCTAGTGATACCCTCACAGATACGCAGTATTTT
CDR3 protein: CASSLAPSDTLTDTQYF

D gene: .
clone size: .
V gene: TRBV7-7
J gene: TRBJ2-2
CDR3 DNA: TGTGCCAGCAGCCCTTGGTTGCAGGGAGGCACCGGGGAGCTGTTTTTT
CDR3 protein: CASSPWLQGGTGELFF

D gene: TRBD1
clone size: .
V gene: TRBV19
J gene: TRBJ2-7
CDR3 DNA: TGTGCCAGTAGTATAGCTCACAGGGGGCCGTACGAGCAGTACTTC
CDR3 protein: CASSIAHRGPYEQYF

D gene: .
clone size: .
V gene: TRBV20-1
J gene: TRBJ1-5
CDR3 DNA: TGCAGTGCTAGAGACGGGACCTTCCCGAGACTGGAACAGCCCCAGCATTTT
CDR3 protein: CSARDGTFPRLEQPQHF

D gene: .
clone size: many
V gene: TRBV28
J gene: TRBJ2-5
CDR3 DNA: TGTGCCAGCAGTACTCGGGACGGAAGTACGCAAGAGACCCAGTACTTC
CDR3 protein: CASSTRDGSTQETQYF

D gene: .
clone size: many
V gene: TRBV12-3/TRBV12-4
J gene: TRBJ2-7
CDR3 DNA: TGTGCCAGCAGTTTAACAGGGGGAGGGTACGAGCAGTACTTC
CDR3 protein: CASSLTGGGYEQYF

D gene: TRBD1
clone size: few
V gene: TRBV30
J gene: TRBJ2-1
CDR3 DNA: TGTGCCTGGAGTTCGGGACAGGGGGAGTCGAATGAGCAGTTCTTC
CDR3 protein: CAWSSGQGESNEQFF

D gene: .
clone size: .
V gene: TRBV19
J gene: TRBJ1-1
CDR3 DNA: TGTGCCAGTAGTATTGTTTCGAGGGACACTGAAGCTTTCTTT
CDR3 protein: CASSIVSRDTEAFF

D gene: .
clone size: once
V gene: TRBV4-3
J gene: TRBJ2-4
CDR3 DNA: TGCGGCAGCAGCCAAGAGTGGGGGGAAGGGTCTTCGGAAAACATTCAGTACTTC
CDR3 protein: CGSSQEWGEGSSENIQYF

D gene: .
clone size: once
V gene: TRBV19
J gene: TRBJ1-1
CDR3 DNA: TGTGCCAGTAGTGGGTCGTGGGGGAGCACTGAAGCTTTCTTT
CDR3 protein: CASSGSWGSTEAFF

D gene: .
clone size: many
V gene: TRBV4-3
J gene: TRBJ1-1
CDR3 DNA: TGCGCCAGCAGCCAAGGTCTGGGGGGCACTGAAGCTTTCTTT
CDR3 protein: CASSQGLGGTEAFF

D gene: .
clone size: .
V gene: TRBV7-6
J gene: TRBJ1-4
CDR3 DNA: TGTGCCAGCAGCTTAGAGGGCGGCGCATGGGAAAAACTGCTTTTT
CDR3 protein: CASSLEGGAWEKLLF